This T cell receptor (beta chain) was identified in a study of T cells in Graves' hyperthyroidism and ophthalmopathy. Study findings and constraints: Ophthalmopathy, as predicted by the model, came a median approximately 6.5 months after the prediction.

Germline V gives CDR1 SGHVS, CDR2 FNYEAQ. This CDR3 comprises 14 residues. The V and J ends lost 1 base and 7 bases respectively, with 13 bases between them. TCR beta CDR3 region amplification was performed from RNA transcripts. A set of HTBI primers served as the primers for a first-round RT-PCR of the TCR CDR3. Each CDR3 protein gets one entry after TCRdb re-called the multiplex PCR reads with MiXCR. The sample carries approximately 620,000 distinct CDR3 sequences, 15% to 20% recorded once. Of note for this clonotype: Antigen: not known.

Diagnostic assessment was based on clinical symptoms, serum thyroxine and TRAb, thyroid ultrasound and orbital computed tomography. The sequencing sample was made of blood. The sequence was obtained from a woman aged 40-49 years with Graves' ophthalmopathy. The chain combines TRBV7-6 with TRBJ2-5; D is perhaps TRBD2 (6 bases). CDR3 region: CASSLGGRQGTQYF. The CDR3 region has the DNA TGTGCCAGCAGCTTAGGTGGGAGGCAGGGGACCCAGTACTTC.